The 22 T cell receptor beta chains listed next were all sequenced from one sample in a study of molecular identifiers for immune sequencing clone quantification. TCRdb analysed the PCR reads with MiXCR anew, one entry per CDR3 protein. The sample has more than 550,000 distinct CDR3 sequences, about 25% seen once. Specimen: naive CD8+ T cells from blood, with Jurkat cell RNA spiked in. Noted subset: FACS-sorted CD8+CD4-CCR7+CD45RA+ naive T cells. These TCRs come from a human donor in good health. Some libraries in this study had Jurkat cell RNA spiked in.

Concerning this clonotype: A single base separates this from a much larger clone, so it may be a read error. The chain carries TRBV12-3 or TRBV12-4 and TRBJ2-3, with 10 bases identical to TRBD2. The CDR3 totals 16 residues. CDR3 amino acids: CASSSSSGGYTATQYF. For the CDR3, the DNA is TGTGCCAGCAGTTCCTCTAGCGGGGGTTACACAGCTACGCAGTATTTT.

The chain has TRBV24-1 and TRBJ2-2; D is perhaps TRBD1 or TRBD2 (5 bases each). The length of the CDR3 is 19 residues. V was cut by 3 bases and J by 3 bases, with 22 bases left in between. The germline V gene has CDR1 KGHDR and CDR2 SFDVKD. The CDR3 DNA sequence: TGTGCCACCAGTGATAACCCCGGGACCCTAGGGCGGGACACCGGGGAGCTGTTTTTT. Translation gives CATSDNPGTLGRDTGELFF.

The sample holds many counts of this clonotype. The CDR3 sequence is CASSNDRGVNEQYF. As DNA, the CDR3 is TGCGCCAGCAGCAACGACAGGGGGGTCAACGAGCAGTACTTC. The rearrangement joins TRBV4-3 to TRBJ2-7, with 9 bases that match TRBD1. Germline CDR1 reads LGHNA; CDR2 reads YSLEER. V was clipped by 5 bases and J by 5 bases; unmatched bases: 7. The CDR3 covers 14 residues.

This sequence joins TRBV27 and TRBJ2-7; 12 nucleotides match TRBD1. The CDR3 spans 15 residues. The V gene end was trimmed by 4 bases and the J gene end by 7 bases; junction bases not matched to a gene: 8. CDR1 is MNHEY and CDR2 is SMNVEV in the germline V gene (reference sequence). The CDR3 nucleotides read TGTGCCAGCAGTTCCGTGGGACAGGGGGCCGGAGAGCAGTACTTC. This encodes CASSSVGQGAGEQYF.

This clonotype was seen ten or more times. The rearrangement links TRBV28 to TRBJ2-5; D remains ambiguous. The CDR3 contains 11 residues. Germline V gene data show CDR1 as MDHEN and CDR2 as SYDVKM. V was clipped by 6 bases and J by 0 bases, with 2 bases between them. The chain's CDR3 is CASSNQETQYF. In nucleotides, the CDR3 is TGTGCCAGCAGCAACCAAGAGACCCAGTACTTC.

The sample holds many counts of this clonotype. This rearrangement joins TRBV29-1 to TRBJ2-5; tentative D call: TRBD1 (6 bases). V was cut by 1 base and J by 0 bases, with 12 bases left in between. The CDR3 consists of 15 residues. Germline V CDR1 and CDR2: SQVTM, ANQGSEA. The CDR3 DNA reads TGCAGCGTTGAAGTTAGGGGGTGGTACCAAGAGACCCAGTACTTC. This codes for CSVEVRGWYQETQYF.

Of note for this clonotype: A much larger clonotype is one base distant, so this may be a read error. This CDR3 fails to terminate in the conserved phenylalanine or tryptophan, so it likely reflects a read error. The chain carries TRBV7-2 and TRBJ2-1, with a possible D match to TRBD2 (5 bases). The V and J ends lost 4 bases and 1 base respectively, with 11 bases between them. The CDR3 totals 15 residues. Germline CDR1 reads SGHTA; CDR2 reads FQGNSA. CDR3 in DNA: TGTGCCAGCAGCTCGAGCGGCCATTCCTACAATGAGCAGTTCCTC. This encodes CASSSSGHSYNEQFL.

This rearrangement joins TRBV12-3 or TRBV12-4 to TRBJ1-5; D remains unclear. The germline V and J ends were trimmed by 5 bases and 2 bases, with 16 bases remaining between them. The CDR3 consists of 16 residues. The CDR3 DNA is TGTGCCAGCAGTCCCGCCGGGGTTACGGGCAATCAGCCCCAGCATTTT. This encodes CASSPAGVTGNQPQHF.

This clonotype was seen a few times. The J gene is TRBJ1-1, the V gene TRBV7-9, with no clear D. Trimming took off 11 bases at V and 5 bases at J, with 18 bases between the two ends. The germline V gene encodes CDR1 SEHNR and CDR2 FQNEAQ (reference sequence). The CDR3 loop spans 13 amino acids. The CDR3, as DNA: TGTGCCTCACGACTGGGCTTGGGGACTGAAGCTTTCTTT. Translated: CASRLGLGTEAFF.

The V gene is TRBV12-3 or TRBV12-4, the J gene TRBJ2-7; D is perhaps TRBD1 or TRBD2 (7 bases each). This CDR3 has 14 residues. V lost 6 bases, J lost 3 bases, and 15 bases lay in between. CDR3 amino acids: CASSQGGGIYEQYF. The CDR3 nucleotides are TGTGCCAGCAGCCAGGGGGGGGGCATCTACGAGCAGTACTTC.

Points on this clonotype: A read error may be the cause here, since a much bigger clone is one base away. This chain connects TRBV2 to TRBJ2-4; D is perhaps TRBD1 (6 bases). Looked up from germline, CDR1 is SNHLY and CDR2 is FYNNEI. V was shortened by 0 bases and J by 2 bases, with 17 bases between the two germline ends. The length of the CDR3 is 18 residues. CDR3 DNA sequence: TGTGCCAGCAGTGAAGCAGAGTCGGCAGGGGTAACCAAAAACATTCAGTACTTC. It specifies CASSEAESAGVTKNIQYF.

Note on this clonotype: Just one base apart from a much larger clone, this may be a read error. The chain combines TRBV20-1 with TRBJ2-7, with 10 bases that match TRBD2. The CDR3 is 16 residues long. Germline assignment: CDR1 DFQATT and CDR2 SNEGSKA (reference sequence). The CDR3 spells CSARVLAGTSDYERYF. The CDR3 DNA sequence: TGCAGTGCTAGAGTTCTCGCCGGGACTAGCGACTACGAGCGGTACTTC.

To note about this clonotype: With a much larger clone just one base away, this may be a read error. V and J are TRBV20-1 and TRBJ2-1; 10 bases align to TRBD2. This CDR3 is 15 amino acids long. CDR1 DFQATT and CDR2 SNEGSKA come from the germline V gene (reference sequence). CDR3 nucleotides: TGCAGTGCGGTTCTAGCGGGAGAAAAATACAATGGGCAGTTCTTC. Its protein is CSAVLAGEKYNGQFF.

This clonotype was counted between two and nine times. V usage is TRBV27 and J usage is TRBJ1-1; TRBD1 is a possible D gene (5 bases). The CDR3 is 14 amino acids. V was shortened by 2 bases and J by 2 bases, with 9 bases between the two germline ends. CDR1 is MNHEY, CDR2 SMNVEV, per germline (reference sequence). The CDR3 is CASSLMTANTEAFF. In DNA form, the CDR3 reads TGTGCCAGCAGTTTAATGACAGCAAACACTGAAGCTTTCTTT.

This clonotype has just a few counts. This rearrangement joins TRBV5-6 to TRBJ1-1, with D possibly matching TRBD1 (6 bases). This CDR3 spans 15 amino acids. Germline CDR1 and CDR2: SGHDT and YYEEEE. V was cut by 2 bases and J by 4 bases, with 15 bases left in between. The CDR3 is CASSFRVRGGTEAFF. Here the CDR3 DNA reads TGTGCCAGCAGCTTTCGCGTCAGGGGAGGCACTGAAGCTTTCTTT. Combining the CDR3 with reference TRBV5-6 and TRBJ1-1 gives the whole variable domain DAGVTQSPTHLIKTRGQQVTLRCSPKSGHDTVSWYQQALGQGPQFIFQYYEEEERQRGNFPDRFSGHQFPNYSSELNVNALLLGDSALYLCASSFRVRGGTEAFFGQGTRLTVV.

This clonotype was found a few times. The J gene is TRBJ2-7, the V gene TRBV27; D possibly corresponds to TRBD1 (6 bases). V lost 2 bases and J lost 3, with 14 bases in between. The CDR3 is 15 residues long. Germline V gene data show CDR1 as MNHEY and CDR2 as SMNVEV (reference sequence). The DNA for the CDR3 is TGTGCCAGCAGTTTAAAGGGACACTGGCTCTACGAGCAGTACTTC. This gives the protein CASSLKGHWLYEQYF.

This clonotype has a count of ten or more. V and J are TRBV4-2 and TRBJ2-1; D unresolved. Trimming stripped 1 base from V and 10 bases from J, with 5 bases between. The CDR3 runs 11 residues. Germline assignment: CDR1 LGHNA and CDR2 YNFKEQ. CDR3 DNA: TGTGCCAGCAGCCAAGCCGGGGAGCAGTTCTTC. This gives the protein CASSQAGEQFF.

A few counts support this clonotype. The V and J genes are TRBV3-1 and TRBJ1-3; D gene unclear. The germline CDR1 and CDR2 sequences are LGHDT and YNNKEL (reference sequence). V lost 0 bases to trimming and J lost 1 base, with 10 bases between them. This CDR3 is built from 16 residues. CDR3: CASSQDSGVSGNTIYF. CDR3 coding DNA: TGTGCCAGCAGCCAAGATAGCGGGGTATCTGGAAACACCATATATTTT.

By share, this clonotype ranks as medium-sized (0.01 to 0.1%). This sequence joins TRBV29-1 and TRBJ1-3; possibly TRBD1 for D (5 bases). V was shortened by 3 bases and J by 4 bases, with 16 bases between the two germline ends. The CDR3 extends over 15 amino acids. Per germline, CDR1 SQVTM and CDR2 ANQGSEA. DNA of the CDR3: TGCAGCGTTGATTCGGGACGAGGAGGAGGAAACACCATATATTTT. Its translation: CSVDSGRGGGNTIYF.

This clonotype has just a few counts. The chain has TRBV7-9 and TRBJ1-4; D is uncertain. Between the trimmed V and J ends, which lost 5 bases and 0 bases, there was a span of 13 bases. Germline CDR1 reads SEHNR; CDR2 reads FQNEAQ (reference sequence). The CDR3 has 16 amino acids. In nucleotides, the CDR3 is TGTGCCAGCAGCACCAACGGAGGTGCAACTAATGAAAAACTGTTTTTT. Amino acid sequence: CASSTNGGATNEKLFF.

The V and J genes are TRBV4-3 and TRBJ2-1, with D perhaps TRBD2 (6 bases). The V end was cut by 0 bases, the J end by 8 bases, with 14 bases between. The CDR3 consists of 15 residues. The germline gives CDR1 LGHNA, CDR2 YSLEER. DNA of the CDR3: TGCGCCAGCAGCCAAGATCGCCTGGAGGGATATGAGCAGTTCTTC. This gives the protein CASSQDRLEGYEQFF.

The chain is built from TRBV27 and TRBJ2-7; 8 positions agree with TRBD2. This CDR3 has 17 residues. The V segment lost 6 bases and the J segment 0 bases; nucleotides outside the gene matches: 13. The germline gives CDR1 MNHEY, CDR2 SMNVEV (reference sequence). In nucleotides, the CDR3 is TGTGCCAGCAGCTCCCCCGGAGGGGGGACTAGCTCCTACGAGCAGTACTTC. Amino acids: CASSSPGGGTSSYEQYF.